These 19 T cell receptor beta chains share one sample of origin, sequenced in a study of tumor and adjacent non-tumor tissue in lung cancer. RNA was extracted from bulk tissue without any cell sorting. The library came from three nested PCR rounds adapted from ARM-PCR protocols. TCRdb called the multiplex PCR reads again in MiXCR, with one record for every CDR3 protein. Here the sample spans about 110,000 distinct CDR3 sequences, 75% being singletons. Source material: lung tumor tissue. All receptors come from an older woman with non-small cell lung cancer.

A note on this clonotype: Sequence at one end of the junction differs from germline and may be a read error. The CDR3: CNAYGTHNKQFF. CDR3 DNA sequence: TGCAATGCTTACGGGACGCACAATAAGCAGTTCTTC. The rearrangement joins TRBV20-1 to TRBJ2-1; the D call may be TRBD1 or TRBD2 (5 bases each). The germline V gene has CDR1 DFQATT and CDR2 SNEGSKA (reference sequence). The CDR3 extends over 12 amino acids.

Notes on this clonotype: Given the absence of the conserved phenylalanine or tryptophan at the CDR3 end, a read error is likely. The CDR3 DNA reads TGCGCCAGCAGCTCGCGGGAGCATAATTCACCCCTCCACATT. Translation: CASSSREHNSPLHI. This chain links TRBV23-1 with TRBJ1-6; D is unclear. TRBV23-1 is an ORF; its function is uncertain. The CDR3 length is 14 residues. V was pared by 6 bases and J by 5 bases, with 11 bases between.

On this clonotype itself: A much larger clone differs by one base, so this may be a read error. CDR3 loop: CASSLWYYNSPLHF. Written as DNA, the CDR3 is TGTGCCAGCAGTTTGTGGTACTATAATTCACCCCTCCACTTT. V and J are TRBV28 and TRBJ1-6; D call uncertain. CDR1 is MDHEN and CDR2 is SYDVKM in the germline V gene. Trimming pared 3 bases from V and 3 bases from J, leaving 6 bases between. The CDR3 length is 14 residues.

The V and J genes are TRBV28 and TRBJ1-3; D possibly corresponds to TRBD1 (5 bases). V lost 0 bases, J lost 2 bases, and 5 bases lay in between. The CDR3 runs 14 residues. Germline-derived CDR1 and CDR2 are MDHEN and SYDVKM. The CDR3 region has the DNA TGTGCCAGCAGTTTATGGGGGGCTGGAAACACCATATATTTT. Its protein product is CASSLWGAGNTIYF.

The sample holds one count of this clonotype. The junction shows a germline mismatch at one end, possibly a read error. The chain joins TRBV20-1 to TRBJ2-7; TRBD1 agrees at 7 bases. This CDR3 is 13 amino acids long. Germline assignment: CDR1 DFQATT and CDR2 SNEGSKA (reference sequence). The CDR3 region is CTARLRQGHEQYF. The DNA of the CDR3 is TGCACTGCTAGACTTCGACAGGGCCACGAGCAGTACTTC.

Concerning this clonotype itself: A read error may explain this, as a much larger clone is one base away. V gene TRBV12-3 or TRBV12-4 combines with J gene TRBJ1-5; maybe TRBD1 (6 bases). Near its end, the DNA agrees better with TRBJ2-3, so the J call may be wrong. This CDR3 is built from 16 residues. CDR3 residues: CASSLQGTGSNQPQYF. The CDR3 DNA reads as TGTGCCAGCAGTTTACAGGGGACCGGTAGCAATCAGCCCCAGTATTTT.

This clonotype was detected once. Being one base from a much bigger clone, this may be a read error. The genes are TRBV5-4 and TRBJ2-7; D may be TRBD1 (7 bases). Trimming pared 6 bases from V and 4 bases from J, leaving 20 bases between. The CDR3 contains 15 residues. Germline V gene data show CDR1 as SGHNT and CDR2 as YYREEE (reference sequence). DNA of the CDR3: TGTGCCAGCAACCAGACCCGGGACAGCGGGTACGAGCAGTACTTC. It yields the protein CASNQTRDSGYEQYF.

In regard to this clonotype: A much larger clone lies a single base off, so this may be a read error. The J gene is TRBJ1-1, the V gene TRBV5-5, with TRBD1 identical over 8 bases. The CDR3 extends over 14 amino acids. V gave up 2 bases and J gave up 6 bases; unmatched junction bases: 6. Germline assignment: CDR1 SGHKS and CDR2 YYEKEE (reference sequence). This chain's CDR3 is CASSLRTGISEAFF. The CDR3 DNA reads TGTGCCAGCAGCTTAAGGACAGGGATCTCTGAAGCTTTCTTT.

The gene calls are TRBV7-2 and TRBJ2-3; D possibly corresponds to TRBD2 (6 bases). In germline, CDR1 is SGHTA, CDR2 FQGNSA. V lost 4 bases and J lost 5, with 25 bases in between. The CDR3 consists of 18 residues. CDR3 nucleotide sequence: TGTGCCAGCAGCTCCCGGGACGGGACTTTACCACACATAGATACGCAGTATTTT. Translating gives CASSSRDGTLPHIDTQYF. The complete variable domain, with remaining parts taken from reference TRBV7-2 and TRBJ2-3, reads GAGVSQSPSNKVTEKGKDVELRCDPISGHTALYWYRQSLGQGLEFLIYFQGNSAPDKSGLPSDRFSAERTGGSVSTLTIQRTQQEDSAVYLCASSSRDGTLPHIDTQYFGPGTRLTVL.

Concerning this clonotype: Given a much more abundant clone one base away, this may be a read error. The chain recombines TRBV4-3 with TRBJ2-2; D unresolved. The ends were cut back, 2 bases at V and 5 bases at J, with 9 bases in the middle. The CDR3 extends over 14 amino acids. Looked up from germline, CDR1 is LGHNA and CDR2 is YSLEER. In DNA, the CDR3 is TGCGCCAGCAGCCAATATGACCAGACCGGGGAGCTGTTTTTT. It codes for CASSQYDQTGELFF.

A note on this clonotype: No conserved phenylalanine or tryptophan is present at the end of the CDR3, so a read error is the likely explanation. The chain carries TRBV4-2 and TRBJ1-4; 8 bases agree with TRBD1. CDR3 length: 14 amino acids. CDR1 and CDR2 (germline): LGHNA, YNFKEQ. The CDR3 region is CACSYRTGNEKLFV. CDR3 DNA: TGTGCCTGCAGCTACCGGACAGGGAATGAAAAACTGTTTGTT.

There are many counts of this clonotype. The chain employs TRBV5-1 and TRBJ2-5, with D perhaps matching TRBD1 (5 bases). The V gene's germline CDR1 is SGHRS and CDR2 YFSETQ. CDR3 length: 14 residues. The V end was cut by 1 base, the J end by 4 bases, with 11 bases between. The CDR3 DNA reads TGCGCCAGCAGCTTGCAGGGTGGCGGAGAGACCCAGTACTTC. Residues: CASSLQGGGETQYF.

This rearrangement joins TRBV7-9 to TRBJ1-2; D unclear. This CDR3 is 14 amino acids long. Germline CDR1 and CDR2: SEHNR and FQNEAQ (reference sequence). The germline V and J ends were trimmed by 3 bases and 6 bases, with 14 bases remaining between them. CDR3 protein: CASSFSGLENGYTF. CDR3 sequence (DNA): TGTGCCAGCAGCTTCTCGGGTCTCGAGAATGGCTACACCTTC.

Remarks on this clonotype: One end of the junction does not line up with germline, which may come from a read error. This sequence joins TRBV6-2 or TRBV6-3 and TRBJ1-1; a weak D match, TRBD1 (5 bases). The germline V gene encodes CDR1 MNHEY and CDR2 SVGEGT. This CDR3 contains 14 residues. The CDR3 bases are TGTGCCAGCAATTACCTTACAGGGAACACTGAAGCTTTCTTT. Protein sequence: CASNYLTGNTEAFF.

About this clonotype: One end of the junction is discordant with germline, which a read error may explain. This chain uses TRBV11-3 with TRBJ2-1; 11 bases match TRBD2. The germline V gene has CDR1 SGHNT and CDR2 YENEEA. The CDR3 runs to 17 residues. CDR3 nucleotide sequence: TGTGCCAGCATCTTAGAGTCAACTAGCGGGAGCCACAATGAGGAGTTCTTC. It translates to CASILESTSGSHNEEFF.

This clonotype was observed at least ten times. The chain uses TRBV6-2 or TRBV6-3 and TRBJ2-1; 11 positions agree with TRBD2. Unmatched junction bases numbered 6, after V lost 6 bases and J lost 2 bases. The CDR3 has 16 residues. Germline V gene sequence: CDR1 MNHEY, CDR2 SVGEGT. This CDR3 is CASRTSGKLTYNEQFF. CDR3 in DNA: TGTGCCAGCAGGACTAGCGGGAAGCTAACCTACAATGAGCAGTTCTTC.

Remarks on this clonotype: This likely comes from a read error, as the CDR3 has no conserved phenylalanine or tryptophan at its end. This chain uses TRBV11-2 with TRBJ2-7, with D hard to call. CDR3 length: 13 residues. Trimming took 0 bases from V and 3 from J, leaving 6 bases between them. The germline V gene encodes CDR1 SGHAT and CDR2 FQNNGV. CDR3 loop: CASSLEDRYEQYL. CDR3 sequence (DNA): TGTGCCAGCAGCTTAGAAGACCGCTACGAGCAGTACTTA.

This clonotype was seen only once. The junction shows a germline mismatch at one end, possibly a read error. The V call is TRBV4-3, the J call TRBJ2-6; tentatively, D is TRBD1 (5 bases). The CDR3 has 14 amino acids. The germline gives CDR1 LGHNA, CDR2 YSLEER. The CDR3 region is CVSSQDIGANILTF. CDR3 DNA sequence: TGCGTCAGCAGCCAAGATATTGGGGCCAACATCCTGACTTTC.

This chain links TRBV5-8 with TRBJ1-5, with D uncertain. The CDR3 runs to 13 residues. V lost 4 bases and J 4 bases, leaving 9 bases between the germline ends. Germline V gives CDR1 SGHTS, CDR2 YDEGEE. This chain's CDR3 is CASSVGRNQPQHF. The CDR3 DNA reads TGTGCCAGCAGCGTGGGCCGTAATCAGCCCCAGCATTTT.